This T cell receptor beta chain was recovered during a study of blood T cell repertoires in COVID-19. Study context: Both acute and convalescent COVID-19 samples were obtained from the United States, Italy and Spain. Nucleic acid was either cDNA or gDNA, and it came from T cells, B-cell-depleted T cells, or PBMCs.

Followed over time, Seattle patients had been enrolled while infection was active. Per the original methods: Estimated nucleated cell counts came from reference gene primer amplification. Sequenced by immunoSEQ multiplex PCR; TCRdb stores in-frame clones only, minus some. V and J calls and clone size are given by that table; D and trimming were obtained from the DNA. The sample shows around 300,000 clones, about 91% of them seen only once. The sequencing sample was made of peripheral blood. This clonotype was sampled from a woman under 40 with COVID-19, enrolled during active disease.

Here the CDR3 reads CASSAGNTNGEQFF. DNA for the CDR3: TGTGCCAGCAGTGCGGGGAACACCAACGGTGAGCAGTTCTTC. This chain connects TRBV2 to TRBJ2-1, with D possibly matching TRBD2 (5 bases). Per germline, CDR1 SNHLY and CDR2 FYNNEI. V lost 4 bases, J lost 9 bases, and 16 bases lay in between. The CDR3 has 14 amino acids.